Listed here is a single TCR beta chain. Its specificity is unknown. Profiling relied on immunoSEQ multiplex PCR, and the TCRdb table lists in-frame clones only, not all of them. The sample holds 86,000 or so clones; 84% are singletons and the top ten take 2.5% to 3%. This sample was included in a study of T cells in localized non-small cell lung cancer. V was shortened by 7 bases and J by 5 bases, with 11 bases between the two germline ends. The CDR3 covers 12 residues. Per germline, CDR1 LNHDA and CDR2 SQIVND (reference sequence). Study observations and caveats: Sequencing was limited to one tumor region, leaving the possibility of heterogeneity open.

The sample was peripheral blood, taken before any cancer treatment. The chain carries TRBV19 and TRBJ1-1, with TRBD1 as a possible D gene (5 bases). The receptor was derived from a man aged 40-75 years with stage I lung adenocarcinoma. In DNA form, the CDR3 reads TGTGCCAGTACCCCCGGGGGGACTGAAGCTTTCTTT. Translation gives CASTPGGTEAFF.